This T cell receptor beta chain was documented in a study of spatial heterogeneity in lung cancer. A few counts support this clonotype. From germline, CDR1 is LNHDA and CDR2 SQIVND (reference sequence). There are 14 residues in the CDR3. The V end lost 3 bases, the J end lost 2 bases, and 8 bases lay between the germline ends. Time point: sample taken at primary tumor resection. 55 to 80 TRACERx patients with early, untreated non-small cell lung cancer donated samples. Unique molecular identifiers tagged every individual TCR cDNA molecule. TCRdb re-analysed the 5' RACE reads in MiXCR, keeping a single row per CDR3 protein. Seen here are some 20,000 distinct CDR3 sequences, about 3% observed once, and the top ten hold under 35%.

The TCR comes from a female donor with early-stage non-small cell lung cancer. Sample: PBMCs, taken at surgery. The chain uses TRBV19 and TRBJ1-5; D is undetermined. Here the CDR3 DNA reads TGTGCCAGTAGTATTGGGGATGGCAATCAGCCCCAGCATTTT. This sequence encodes CASSIGDGNQPQHF.